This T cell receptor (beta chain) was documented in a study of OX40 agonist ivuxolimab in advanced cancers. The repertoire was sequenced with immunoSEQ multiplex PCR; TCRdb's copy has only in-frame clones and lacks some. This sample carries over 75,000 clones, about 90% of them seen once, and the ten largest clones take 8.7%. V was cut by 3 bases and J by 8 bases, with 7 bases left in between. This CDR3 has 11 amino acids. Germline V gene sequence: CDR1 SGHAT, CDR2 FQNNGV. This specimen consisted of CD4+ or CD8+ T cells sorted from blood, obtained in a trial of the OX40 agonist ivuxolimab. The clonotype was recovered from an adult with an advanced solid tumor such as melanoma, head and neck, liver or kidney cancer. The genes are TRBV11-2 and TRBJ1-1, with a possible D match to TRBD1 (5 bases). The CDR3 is CASSFGGEAFF. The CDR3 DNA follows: TGTGCCAGCAGCTTCGGGGGAGAAGCTTTCTTT.